This is a list of T cell receptor beta chains from one sample in a study of blood T cell repertoires in COVID-19. Sequencing was performed with immunoSEQ multiplex PCR; in TCRdb, only in-frame clones are kept and a portion is missing. Seen here are some 180,000 clones, around 80% observed once, and the top ten hold approximately 8%. Sequenced material: peripheral blood. Receptor source: a woman in her sixties or seventies with COVID-19, enrolled during active disease. CDR3s include the opening cysteine and the closing phenylalanine or tryptophan. Fields, in order: CDR3 DNA, CDR3 protein, V gene, clone size, D gene, J gene. The D gene is left open where the match is weak. Clone size is not always given. Where it is, it says once, few, many or a class for expanded clones.

CDR3nt: TGTGCCAGCTCACCACAAGGGGTACCCCTTAGGACAGATACGCAGTATTTT
CDR3aa: CASSPQGVPLRTDTQYF
v_gene: TRBV18
abundance: NA
d_gene: NA
j_gene: TRBJ2-3

CDR3nt: TGTGCCAGCAGCCCACCCCGGACAGCTGGCGCCGAGCAGTACTTC
CDR3aa: CASSPPRTAGAEQYF
v_gene: TRBV28
abundance: NA
d_gene: NA
j_gene: TRBJ2-7

CDR3nt: TGTGCCAGCAGTCGGACAGGGGCGCTGTCTGAAAAACTGTTTTTT
CDR3aa: CASSRTGALSEKLFF
v_gene: TRBV28
abundance: NA
d_gene: TRBD1
j_gene: TRBJ1-4

CDR3nt: TGTGCCAGCAGCAAAAACGGACAGGGTCAGGCTGGAAACACCATATATTTT
CDR3aa: CASSKNGQGQAGNTIYF
v_gene: TRBV11-2
abundance: NA
d_gene: TRBD1
j_gene: TRBJ1-3

CDR3nt: TGCGCCAGCAGCCAAGGAACATACCAAGAGACCCAGTACTTC
CDR3aa: CASSQGTYQETQYF
v_gene: TRBV4-1
abundance: NA
d_gene: NA
j_gene: TRBJ2-5

CDR3nt: TGTGCCAGCAGCCAAGGAGGATACCGGAGCTCTGGAAACACCATATATTTT
CDR3aa: CASSQGGYRSSGNTIYF
v_gene: TRBV3-1/TRBV3-2
abundance: NA
d_gene: NA
j_gene: TRBJ1-3

CDR3nt: TGTGCCAGTAGTAAGGATTCGGTCGGACAGGTGGGCCACAATGAGCAGTTCTTC
CDR3aa: CASSKDSVGQVGHNEQFF
v_gene: TRBV19
abundance: few
d_gene: TRBD1
j_gene: TRBJ2-1

CDR3nt: TGTGCCAGCAGCGCCATACAAAGTCGGGCCAACGTCCTGACTTTC
CDR3aa: CASSAIQSRANVLTF
v_gene: TRBV7-9
abundance: once
d_gene: NA
j_gene: TRBJ2-6

CDR3nt: TGTGCCAGCAGTTTACTTCCTAGCGGGAGTGCCGGGGAGCTGTTTTTT
CDR3aa: CASSLLPSGSAGELFF
v_gene: TRBV27
abundance: NA
d_gene: TRBD2
j_gene: TRBJ2-2

CDR3nt: TGTGCCAGCAGCTTACTCGGACAGAACACTGAAGCTTTCTTT
CDR3aa: CASSLLGQNTEAFF
v_gene: TRBV7-9
abundance: NA
d_gene: NA
j_gene: TRBJ1-1

CDR3nt: TGTGCCAGCAGCGTATCTCTAGCGGGGGGACTCCAAGAGACCCAGTACTTC
CDR3aa: CASSVSLAGGLQETQYF
v_gene: TRBV5-5
abundance: NA
d_gene: TRBD2
j_gene: TRBJ2-5

CDR3nt: TGTGCCAGCAGCAAAGTTATCGGGACACTTGGGGGCTACACCTTC
CDR3aa: CASSKVIGTLGGYTF
v_gene: TRBV21-1
abundance: NA
d_gene: NA
j_gene: TRBJ1-2

CDR3nt: TGCGCCAGCAGCTTAGGGACAGCCTACAATGAGCAGTTCTTC
CDR3aa: CASSLGTAYNEQFF
v_gene: TRBV5-1
abundance: once
d_gene: TRBD1
j_gene: TRBJ2-1

CDR3nt: TGTGCCAGCTCACAACAGGGGTCGAACACCGGGGAGCTGTTTTTT
CDR3aa: CASSQQGSNTGELFF
v_gene: TRBV18
abundance: once
d_gene: TRBD1
j_gene: TRBJ2-2

CDR3nt: TGTGCCAGCAGCTTAGTGGGGGCAGGGGGCGTCAACACTGAAGCTTTCTTT
CDR3aa: CASSLVGAGGVNTEAFF
v_gene: TRBV7-2
abundance: NA
d_gene: TRBD1
j_gene: TRBJ1-1

CDR3nt: TGTGCCAGCAGCTTAGCGGGCGCGGGAAGCAATCAGCCCCAGCATTTT
CDR3aa: CASSLAGAGSNQPQHF
v_gene: TRBV7-2
abundance: NA
d_gene: NA
j_gene: TRBJ1-5

CDR3nt: TGTGCCAGCAGCCCGGGGGGGCAGCCCCAGCATTTT
CDR3aa: CASSPGGQPQHF
v_gene: TRBV7-3
abundance: few
d_gene: NA
j_gene: TRBJ1-5

CDR3nt: TGTGCCAGCAGTGTCAGGGACGGGAGAACTGAAGCTTTCTTT
CDR3aa: CASSVRDGRTEAFF
v_gene: TRBV28
abundance: NA
d_gene: NA
j_gene: TRBJ1-1

CDR3nt: TGCGCCAGCAGTGCTAGCGGGGCGGATGGTACGCAGTATTTT
CDR3aa: CASSASGADGTQYF
v_gene: TRBV5-1
abundance: NA
d_gene: TRBD2
j_gene: TRBJ2-3

CDR3nt: TGTGCCATCAGTGAGTCCAGTGAAGAGGGATACTATGGCTACACCTTC
CDR3aa: CAISESSEEGYYGYTF
v_gene: TRBV10-3
abundance: NA
d_gene: NA
j_gene: TRBJ1-2

CDR3nt: TGTGCCAGCAGTTCCCTCTCGGGTAGCGTCTTGGCCGGGGAGCTGTTTTTT
CDR3aa: CASSSLSGSVLAGELFF
v_gene: TRBV28
abundance: NA
d_gene: NA
j_gene: TRBJ2-2

CDR3nt: TGTGCCTGGAGTCTAGCGGGGCGGCAGTTCTTC
CDR3aa: CAWSLAGRQFF
v_gene: TRBV30
abundance: few
d_gene: TRBD2
j_gene: TRBJ2-1

CDR3nt: TGTGCCAGCAGCTTACGCGACATATGCAATCAGCCCCAGCATTTT
CDR3aa: CASSLRDICNQPQHF
v_gene: TRBV21-1
abundance: NA
d_gene: NA
j_gene: TRBJ1-5

CDR3nt: TGTGCCAGCAGTTTGTTGCGGAGGGCCAGCTACACCTTC
CDR3aa: CASSLLRRASYTF
v_gene: TRBV12-3/TRBV12-4
abundance: few
d_gene: NA
j_gene: TRBJ1-2

CDR3nt: TGTGCCAGTAGTAACCAGGGGGCGCGTCATGAGCAGTTCTTC
CDR3aa: CASSNQGARHEQFF
v_gene: TRBV19
abundance: NA
d_gene: TRBD1
j_gene: TRBJ2-1

CDR3nt: TGTGCCAGCAGGGACAGACAGGGGCCTGTGGGAACAGATACGCAGTATTTT
CDR3aa: CASRDRQGPVGTDTQYF
v_gene: TRBV7-2
abundance: once
d_gene: TRBD1
j_gene: TRBJ2-3

CDR3nt: TGTGCCAGCACTACCAAACGAGGGATGAACACTGAAGCTTTCTTT
CDR3aa: CASTTKRGMNTEAFF
v_gene: TRBV5-4
abundance: NA
d_gene: NA
j_gene: TRBJ1-1

CDR3nt: TGTGCCAGCATCCCGGCTGGCCGGGAGCGTAGCGAGCAGTACTTC
CDR3aa: CASIPAGRERSEQYF
v_gene: TRBV28
abundance: NA
d_gene: NA
j_gene: TRBJ2-7

CDR3nt: TGTGCCAGCAGCCCGGGACAGATCTATGGCTACACCTTC
CDR3aa: CASSPGQIYGYTF
v_gene: TRBV11-2
abundance: NA
d_gene: TRBD1
j_gene: TRBJ1-2

CDR3nt: TGTGCCAGCTCACCCCCATCCATGAATGAGCAGTTCTTC
CDR3aa: CASSPPSMNEQFF
v_gene: TRBV18
abundance: once
d_gene: NA
j_gene: TRBJ2-1

CDR3nt: TGTGCCAGCAGCAAGAGACAGATTGCAACTAATGAAAAACTGTTTTTT
CDR3aa: CASSKRQIATNEKLFF
v_gene: TRBV7-2
abundance: NA
d_gene: NA
j_gene: TRBJ1-4

CDR3nt: TGCGCCAGCAGCCAACAAGAGACCCAGTACTTC
CDR3aa: CASSQQETQYF
v_gene: TRBV10-2
abundance: NA
d_gene: NA
j_gene: TRBJ2-5

CDR3nt: TGTGCCAGCAGTTCAGGGCCGGGTGGCTACACCTTC
CDR3aa: CASSSGPGGYTF
v_gene: TRBV6-6
abundance: NA
d_gene: NA
j_gene: TRBJ1-2

CDR3nt: TGTGCCAGCAGCCAAGACCCTAGGGGGCCGTACACTGAAGCTTTCTTT
CDR3aa: CASSQDPRGPYTEAFF
v_gene: TRBV14
abundance: NA
d_gene: TRBD1
j_gene: TRBJ1-1

CDR3nt: TGTGCCAGCAGTTTACCCCCCAGGGAGGGCGGTAACAATGAGCAGTTCTTC
CDR3aa: CASSLPPREGGNNEQFF
v_gene: TRBV27
abundance: NA
d_gene: TRBD2
j_gene: TRBJ2-1